This T cell receptor (beta chain) was recovered during a study of T cells in Graves' hyperthyroidism and ophthalmopathy. The source material, RNA transcripts, was used to amplify TCR beta CDR3 regions. A set of HTBI primers served as the primers for a first-round RT-PCR of the TCR CDR3. TCRdb redid the calling of the multiplex PCR reads with MiXCR, one entry per CDR3 protein. The sample shows 190,000 or so distinct CDR3 sequences, about 18% of them seen only once. This clonotype appeared many times. The germline V and J ends were trimmed by 2 bases and 0 bases, with 14 bases remaining between them. Germline loops: CDR1 DFQATT, CDR2 SNEGSKA (reference sequence). The CDR3 has 16 residues.

Sequences were obtained from blood. The chain carries TRBV20-1 and TRBJ1-5; TRBD1 might be the D (6 bases). The clonotype originates from a man aged 40-49 years with Graves' hyperthyroidism. The CDR3 loop reads CSARPSTGHSNQPQHF. DNA of the CDR3: TGCAGTGCTAGACCGTCCACGGGACATAGCAATCAGCCCCAGCATTTT.